This is a list of T cell receptor beta chains from one sample in a study of vaccination effects on CD4 cells after COVID-19. Method: immunoSEQ multiplex PCR; TCRdb's copy keeps in-frame clones and lacks some. This sample carries under 80,000 clones, around 81% of them seen once, and the ten largest clones take about 10%. No antigen has been identified for these receptors. The sample consisted of CD4+ T cells from PBMCs cultured with SARS-CoV-2 spike peptides, taken before COVID-19 vaccination. All receptors come from a human donor who received a COVID-19 vaccine. Both conserved end residues are part of each CDR3. D genes are given only for firm matches. Clone size is given for some rows only: seen once, a few or many times, or a class if the clone is expanded.

>TRBD1|.|TRBV28|15|TRBJ1-5
TGTGCCAGCAGTTTCCTGGACAGGGATAATCAGCCCCAGCATTTT
CASSFLDRDNQPQHF
>.|.|TRBV6-7|17|TRBJ2-1
TGTGCCAGCAGTTACTCGTATACCCAAGGAGGACCAAATGAGCAGTTCTTC
CASSYSYTQGGPNEQFF
>.|.|TRBV29-1|13|TRBJ2-3
TGCAGCGTTGATCAAGGGAGCACAGATACGCAGTATTTT
CSVDQGSTDTQYF
>.|.|TRBV5-6|15|TRBJ1-3
TGTGCCAGCAGGGAATGGGGGGGAGCTGGAAACACCATATATTTT
CASREWGGAGNTIYF
>.|once|TRBV27|15|TRBJ1-1
TGTGCCAGCAGTTTAGAATGGCGGGGAAGGGAGCGGGCTTTCTTT
CASSLEWRGRERAFF
>TRBD1|.|TRBV6-6|16|TRBJ1-5
TGTGCCAGCAGGGGACAGGGAGAAAATAGCAATCAGCCCCAGCATTTT
CASRGQGENSNQPQHF
>TRBD2|few|TRBV11-2|16|TRBJ2-5
TGTGCCAGCAGCACCCGGACTAGCGGGGACCAAGAGACCCAGTACTTC
CASSTRTSGDQETQYF
>TRBD1|.|TRBV2|16|TRBJ1-4
TGTGCCAGCAGGGACCCGGCAGGACAGGGAAGGGAAAAACTGTTTTTT
CASRDPAGQGREKLFF
>TRBD1|.|TRBV15|15|TRBJ2-5
TGTGCCACCAGCCGAAGCCGGGACAGTACTGGGGCCCAGTACTTC
CATSRSRDSTGAQYF
>TRBD2|.|TRBV3-1/TRBV3-2|16|TRBJ2-1
TGTGCCAGCAGCCAAGTCCTCGCGGGGGTCAACAATGAGCAGTTCTTC
CASSQVLAGVNNEQFF
>.|once|TRBV10-2|16|TRBJ2-3
TGCGCCAGCAGTGAAGCCAGGGGAAGGGGCACAGATACGCAGTATTTT
CASSEARGRGTDTQYF
>TRBD1|.|TRBV5-4|13|TRBJ1-1
TGTGCCAGCGGGACAGGGGGAAGAACTGAAGCTTTCTTT
CASGTGGRTEAFF
>.|.|TRBV7-2|13|TRBJ1-1
TGTGCCAGCAGCCCCAGGACGCGGGCTGAAGCTTTCTTT
CASSPRTRAEAFF
>.|few|TRBV7-8|13|TRBJ2-3
TGTGCCAGCAGCTTAGCGCGGGTAGATACGCAGTATTTT
CASSLARVDTQYF
>TRBD1|once|TRBV2|15|TRBJ2-3
TGTGCCAGCAGTTGGGACAGGGCTAGCACAGATACGCAGTATTTT
CASSWDRASTDTQYF
>.|.|TRBV4-2|14|TRBJ2-3
TGTGCCAGCAGCCAAGCCGTCCGGGCAGATACGCAGTATTTT
CASSQAVRADTQYF
>.|.|TRBV4-3|14|TRBJ1-2
TGCGCCAGCAGCCAAGATATCACAGTCAAAGGCTACACCTTC
CASSQDITVKGYTF
>.|.|TRBV10-3|15|TRBJ1-2
TGTGCCATCAGTGAGTTGACATCTCCCAGCTATGGCTACACCTTC
CAISELTSPSYGYTF
>.|.|TRBV15|10|TRBJ1-1
TGTGCCACCAGAGGGGCGCGGGCTTTCTTT
CATRGARAFF
>.|.|TRBV30|13|TRBJ2-5
TGTGCCTGGAGTGTAAAGGACCAAGAGACCCAGTACTTC
CAWSVKDQETQYF
>.|.|TRBV3-1/TRBV3-2|17|TRBJ1-3
TGTGCCAGCAGCCAAGGGATCGGCCCTCCGAGGGGAAACACCATATATTTT
CASSQGIGPPRGNTIYF
>TRBD1|.|TRBV9|17|TRBJ1-2
TGTGCCAGCAGCGTAGACCCCGGGACAGGGAGGAGGAGCGGCTACACCTTC
CASSVDPGTGRRSGYTF
>.|.|TRBV14|14|TRBJ1-3
TGTGCCAGCAGCCCGGGGACTTCTGGAAACACCATATATTTT
CASSPGTSGNTIYF
>.|.|TRBV18|13|TRBJ1-2
TGTGCCAGCTCACGAGAGGGGGGTGATGGCTACACCTTC
CASSREGGDGYTF
>TRBD1|.|TRBV30|16|TRBJ1-3
TGTGCCTGGAGTGCTTACCGGACAGGGGCTAGAAACACCATATATTTT
CAWSAYRTGARNTIYF
>.|.|TRBV5-4|15|TRBJ2-6
TGTGCCAGCAGTGATGACAGGTCTGGGGCCAACGTCCTGACTTTC
CASSDDRSGANVLTF
>.|.|TRBV7-8|14|TRBJ2-1
TGTGCCAGCAGCTTGCGGCAGGGGTACAATGAGCAGTTCTTC
CASSLRQGYNEQFF
>TRBD1|.|TRBV5-1|15|TRBJ2-5
TGCGCCAGCAGCTCCGGACAGGGCTACCAAGAGACCCAGTACTTC
CASSSGQGYQETQYF
>TRBD1|.|TRBV9|15|TRBJ1-2
TGTGCCAGCAGTCCCCTTGGGACAGGGGGCGAGGGCTACACCTTC
CASSPLGTGGEGYTF
>.|.|TRBV5-1|14|TRBJ1-2
TGCGCCAGCAGCTTGGAAGGGGGTGACTATGGCTACACCTTC
CASSLEGGDYGYTF
>TRBD1|few|TRBV24-1|15|TRBJ2-2
TGTGCCACCAGTCCCGGGACAGGGAACACCGGGGAGCTGTTTTTT
CATSPGTGNTGELFF
>.|.|TRBV6-5|16|TRBJ2-1
TGTGCCAGCAGTTACCTCTCACCCAGCTCCTACAATGAGCAGTTCTTC
CASSYLSPSSYNEQFF
>.|.|TRBV19|13|TRBJ2-3
TGTGCCAGTAGTAGCAAAGGAACAGATACGCAGTATTTT
CASSSKGTDTQYF
>.|.|TRBV18|14|TRBJ1-1
TGTGCCAGCTCACGGGACCAGTCCCCCTCTGAAGCTTTCTTT
CASSRDQSPSEAFF
>.|.|TRBV19|15|TRBJ1-6
TGTGCCAGCTCGCCTGGACGGGGATATAATTCACCCCTCCACTTT
CASSPGRGYNSPLHF
>.|few|TRBV4-1|15|TRBJ2-1
TGCGCCAGCAGAAGGACGGGGAGCTCCTACAATGAGCAGTTCTTC
CASRRTGSSYNEQFF
>.|.|TRBV2|16|TRBJ2-1
TGTGCCAGTGGGGGTTGGGGAGGAATTACAATTAGTGAGCAGTTCTTC
CASGGWGGITISEQFF
>.|once|TRBV7-2|14|TRBJ2-5
TGTGCCAGCAGCTTAGGGCCAGGAGAGGAGACCCAGTACTTC
CASSLGPGEETQYF
>.|.|TRBV9|15|TRBJ1-5
TGTGCCAGCAGCGTGGGAACGGAAACGAATCAGCCCCAGCATTTT
CASSVGTETNQPQHF
>.|.|TRBV10-3|15|TRBJ2-6
TGTGCCATCAGTGATCGGGCAGGGAGGGCCAACGTCCTGACTTTC
CAISDRAGRANVLTF
>TRBD1|.|TRBV2|15|TRBJ1-5
TGTGCCAGCAGTGCTGACAGGGCGGGGAATCAGCCCCAGCATTTT
CASSADRAGNQPQHF
>.|.|TRBV24-1|15|TRBJ2-1
TGTGCCACCAGTGATTCAAGGGTCTCCTACAATGAGCAGTTCTTC
CATSDSRVSYNEQFF
>TRBD2|.|TRBV9|12|TRBJ2-1
TGTGCTCTTGTGGGGGGGTACAATGAGCAGTTCTTC
CALVGGYNEQFF
>.|.|TRBV18|12|TRBJ1-2
TGTGCCAGCACTCGACAGGACTATGGCTACACCTTC
CASTRQDYGYTF
>TRBD2|.|TRBV4-2|15|TRBJ2-2
TGTGCCAGCAGCCCGGGACTAGGAAACACCGGGGAGCTGTTTTTT
CASSPGLGNTGELFF
>.|few|TRBV18|13|TRBJ1-1
TGTGCCAGCTCACCCAACAGGGACACTGAAGCTTTCTTT
CASSPNRDTEAFF
>.|.|TRBV11-3|14|TRBJ2-6
TGTGCCAGCAGCACAGGGTCTGGGGCCAACGTCCTGACTTTC
CASSTGSGANVLTF
>.|.|TRBV7-2|15|TRBJ1-1
TGTGCCAGCAGCTCTCGGCCCTTCGGGGACACTGAAGCTTTCTTT
CASSSRPFGDTEAFF